These 10 T cell receptor beta chains share one sample of origin, sequenced in a study of blood T cell repertoires in COVID-19. Clones were sequenced by immunoSEQ multiplex PCR, and TCRdb holds only the in-frame ones, with some missing. The sample contains 45,000 to 50,000 clones, 75% to 85% of which appear only once. The material sequenced was peripheral blood. The receptor source for this set is a man older than 75 in a cohort sampled during active COVID-19.

V gene TRBV5-1 combines with J gene TRBJ2-7; 7 nucleotides line up with TRBD1. The V segment lost 5 bases and the J segment 3 bases; nucleotides outside the gene matches: 8. The CDR3 extends over 14 amino acids. In germline, CDR1 is SGHRS, CDR2 YFSETQ. CDR3 in amino acids: CASSYTTGNYEQYF. The CDR3 coding sequence is TGCGCCAGCAGTTATACGACAGGGAACTACGAGCAGTACTTC.

The chain's CDR3 is CASSLHWTGPSGANVLTF. DNA of the CDR3: TGTGCCAGCAGCTTACATTGGACAGGGCCCTCTGGGGCCAACGTCCTGACTTTC. The J gene is TRBJ2-6, the V gene TRBV7-3; 8 bases map to TRBD1. This CDR3 contains 18 residues. From germline, CDR1 is SGHTA and CDR2 FQGTGA. The ends lost 2 bases at V and 0 bases at J; junction bases unmatched: 6.

The rearrangement uses TRBV9 and TRBJ2-2, with TRBD1 identical over 10 bases. After removal of 0 bases from V and 4 bases from J, the junction contained 15 bases not matched to a gene. Germline assignment: CDR1 SGDLS and CDR2 YYNGEE. The CDR3 length is 20 residues. The CDR3 reads CASSVGSFRGGTGVTGELFF. The CDR3 bases are TGTGCCAGCAGCGTAGGAAGCTTTCGTGGTGGGACAGGGGTCACCGGGGAGCTGTTTTTT.

J is TRBJ1-2 and V is TRBV12-3 or TRBV12-4; D is unclear. Trimming pared 8 bases from V and 4 bases from J, leaving 14 bases between. The CDR3 is made up of 13 amino acids. The CDR3 sequence: CASGPGFSYGYTF. DNA for the CDR3: TGTGCCAGCGGTCCGGGGTTTTCCTATGGCTACACCTTC.

This chain connects TRBV30 to TRBJ1-1, with D perhaps matching TRBD1 (5 bases). CDR3 length equals 13 residues. Germline V CDR1 and CDR2: GTSNPN, SVGIG (reference sequence). V shed 2 bases and J shed 5 bases, with 12 bases lying between them. The CDR3 is CAWSLQGSTEAFF. CDR3 coding DNA: TGTGCCTGGAGTCTTCAGGGTTCGACTGAAGCTTTCTTT.

The CDR3 DNA follows: TGTGCCAGCAGCGCGAGTAGCGGTCATGAGACCCAGTACTTC. Translation gives CASSASSGHETQYF. The chain couples TRBV7-2 to TRBJ2-5, with D maybe TRBD2 (6 bases). Germline V lookup: CDR1 SGHTA, CDR2 FQGNSA. The CDR3 has 14 residues. With 5 bases removed from V and 5 bases from J, the gap between germline ends came to 15 bases.

The chain links TRBV5-1 to TRBJ1-1; D is unresolved. The CDR3 is 13 residues long. Germline V CDR1 and CDR2: SGHRS, YFSETQ. Trimming stripped 1 base from V and 5 bases from J, with 9 bases between. The DNA for the CDR3 is TGCGCCAGCAGCTTGTCGGGTCGTACTGAAGCTTTCTTT. Its translation: CASSLSGRTEAFF.

The chain links TRBV7-2 to TRBJ2-7; 10 bases are a match to TRBD1. The V and J ends lost 1 base and 6 bases, in that order; junction bases with no gene match: 3. The CDR3 totals 14 residues. Germline CDR1 is SGHTA and CDR2 is FQGNSA. Here the CDR3 reads CASSLGQGASEQYF. CDR3 nucleotides: TGTGCCAGCAGCTTAGGACAGGGGGCTTCCGAGCAGTACTTC. Complete variable domain (other parts from reference TRBV7-2 and TRBJ2-7): GAGVSQSPSNKVTEKGKDVELRCDPISGHTALYWYRQSLGQGLEFLIYFQGNSAPDKSGLPSDRFSAERTGGSVSTLTIQRTQQEDSAVYLCASSLGQGASEQYFGPGTRLTVT.

This clone was found a few times. V and J are TRBV11-2 and TRBJ2-3; 9 bases fit TRBD2. The CDR3 spans 17 residues. The V gene's germline CDR1 is SGHAT and CDR2 FQNNGV. The V and J ends lost 5 bases and 3 bases, in that order; junction bases with no gene match: 12. As DNA, the CDR3 is TGTGCCAGCAGCCGCCACCCACTAGCGGGTCGGACAGATACGCAGTATTTT. This codes for CASSRHPLAGRTDTQYF.

The J gene is TRBJ1-2, the V gene TRBV19; the D gene is possibly TRBD1 (6 bases). This CDR3 contains 16 residues. Trimming shortened V by 5 bases and J by 8 bases, and 24 bases separated the two germline ends. Germline values: CDR1 LNHDA, CDR2 SQIVND (reference sequence). The CDR3 region is CASSAYEDIGRGGYTF. CDR3 in DNA: TGTGCCAGTAGTGCTTATGAAGATATTGGCAGGGGCGGCTACACCTTC. The full variable domain, in which reference TRBV19 and TRBJ1-2 provide the parts outside the CDR3, is DGGITQSPKYLFRKEGQNVTLSCEQNLNHDAMYWYRQDPGQGLRLIYYSQIVNDFQKGDIAEGYSVSREKKESFPLTVTSAQKNPTAFYLCASSAYEDIGRGGYTFGSGTRLTVV.